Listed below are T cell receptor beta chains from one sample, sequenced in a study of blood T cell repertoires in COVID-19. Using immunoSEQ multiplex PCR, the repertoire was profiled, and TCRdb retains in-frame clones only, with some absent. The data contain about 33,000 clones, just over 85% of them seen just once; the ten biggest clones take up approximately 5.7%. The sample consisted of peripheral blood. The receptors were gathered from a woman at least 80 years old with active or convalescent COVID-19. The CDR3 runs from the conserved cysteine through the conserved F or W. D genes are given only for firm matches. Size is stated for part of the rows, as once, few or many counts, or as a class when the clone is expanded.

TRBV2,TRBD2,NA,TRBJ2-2,CASSDGLAGAGELFF,TGTGCCAGCAGTGACGGACTAGCGGGAGCCGGGGAGCTGTTTTTT
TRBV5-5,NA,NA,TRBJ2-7,CASSRTPRDNSYEQYF,TGTGCCAGCAGCCGTACTCCCCGGGACAACTCCTACGAGCAGTACTTC
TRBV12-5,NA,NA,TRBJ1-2,CASGLEIRDSRGYTF,TGTGCTAGTGGTTTGGAAATAAGGGACTCTCGTGGCTACACCTTC
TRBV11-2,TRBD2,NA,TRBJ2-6,CASSGGLAGGTGANVLTF,TGTGCCAGCAGCGGAGGACTAGCGGGGGGGACTGGGGCCAACGTCCTGACTTTC
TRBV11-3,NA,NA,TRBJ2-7,CASSLGAGATYEQYF,TGTGCCAGCAGCTTAGGTGCAGGGGCTACCTACGAGCAGTACTTC
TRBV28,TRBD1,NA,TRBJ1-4,CASSPTGGGEKLFF,TGTGCCAGCAGCCCTACAGGGGGAGGTGAAAAACTGTTTTTT
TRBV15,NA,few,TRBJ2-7,CATSRGASGHEQYF,TGTGCCACCAGCAGAGGAGCTTCAGGTCACGAGCAGTACTTC
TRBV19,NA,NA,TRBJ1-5,CASSNNFQAPNQPQHF,TGTGCCAGTAGTAACAATTTCCAGGCCCCGAATCAGCCCCAGCATTTT
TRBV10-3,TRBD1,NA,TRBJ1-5,CAIKGTGEGQPQHF,TGTGCCATCAAGGGGACAGGGGAAGGGCAGCCCCAGCATTTT
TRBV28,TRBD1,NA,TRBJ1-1,CASSLSPQGADTEAFF,TGTGCCAGCAGTTTGTCCCCCCAGGGGGCTGACACTGAAGCTTTCTTT
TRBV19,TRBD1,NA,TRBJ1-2,CASNPNDRVVGYTF,TGTGCCAGTAATCCAAACGACAGGGTGGTTGGCTACACCTTC
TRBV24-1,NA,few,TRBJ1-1,CATTPGLRTEAFF,TGTGCCACCACCCCAGGGTTGAGGACTGAAGCTTTCTTT
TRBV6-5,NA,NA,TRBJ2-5,CASSWGTAGETQYF,TGTGCCAGCAGCTGGGGGACGGCGGGGGAGACCCAGTACTTC
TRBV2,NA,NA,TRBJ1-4,CASRATDEKLFF,TGTGCCAGCAGAGCGACGGATGAAAAACTGTTTTTT
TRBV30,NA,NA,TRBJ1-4,CAWSSRGEKLFF,TGTGCCTGGAGTTCTCGGGGGGAAAAACTGTTTTTT
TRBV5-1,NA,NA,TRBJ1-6,CASSLYRQGYSPLHF,TGCGCCAGCAGCTTGTATCGGCAGGGGTATTCACCCCTCCACTTT
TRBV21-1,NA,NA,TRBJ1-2,CASSRTSGQGYGYTF,TGTGCCAGCAGCAGAACCTCCGGCCAGGGCTATGGCTACACCTTC
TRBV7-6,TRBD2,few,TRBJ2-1,CASTTTSTSGGNEQFF,TGTGCCAGCACAACCACCTCGACTAGCGGGGGCAATGAGCAGTTCTTC
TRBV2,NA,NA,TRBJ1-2,CASSEQGVGYGYTF,TGTGCCAGCAGTGAACAGGGTGTTGGCTATGGCTACACCTTC
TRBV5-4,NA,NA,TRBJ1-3,CASSLGADISGNTIYF,TGTGCCAGCAGCTTGGGCGCGGACATCTCTGGAAACACCATATATTTT
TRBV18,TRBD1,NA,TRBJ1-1,CASSPGQGGTFF,TGTGCCAGCTCACCAGGACAGGGAGGTACTTTCTTT
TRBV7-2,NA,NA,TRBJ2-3,CASSPALGRQLTDTQYF,TGTGCCAGCAGCCCAGCCCTGGGGCGGCAGCTCACAGATACGCAGTATTTT
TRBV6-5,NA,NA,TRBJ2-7,CASSPPGLYEQYF,TGTGCCAGCAGTCCTCCTGGACTATACGAGCAGTACTTC
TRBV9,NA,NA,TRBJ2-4,CASSVDPGENIQYF,TGTGCCAGCAGCGTAGATCCAGGGGAAAACATTCAGTACTTC
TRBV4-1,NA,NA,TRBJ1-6,CASSQPGQGGSPLHF,TGCGCCAGCAGCCAACCGGGACAAGGCGGTTCACCCCTCCACTTT
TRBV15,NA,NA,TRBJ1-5,CATSREQLQPQHF,TGTGCCACCAGCAGAGAGCAACTTCAGCCCCAGCATTTT
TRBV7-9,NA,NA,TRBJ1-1,CASSTRDPGHTEAFF,TGTGCCAGCAGCACCCGGGATCCGGGACATACTGAAGCTTTCTTT